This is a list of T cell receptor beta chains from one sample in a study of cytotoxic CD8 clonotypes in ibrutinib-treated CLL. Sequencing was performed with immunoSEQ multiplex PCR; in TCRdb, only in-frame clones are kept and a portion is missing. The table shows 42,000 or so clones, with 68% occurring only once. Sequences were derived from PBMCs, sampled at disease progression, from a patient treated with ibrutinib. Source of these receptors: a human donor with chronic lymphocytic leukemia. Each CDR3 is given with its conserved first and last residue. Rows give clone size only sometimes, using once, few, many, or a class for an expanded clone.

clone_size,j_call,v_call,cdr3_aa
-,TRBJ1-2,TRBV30,CAWIRQGFDYGYTF
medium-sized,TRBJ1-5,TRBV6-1,CASRELTGGQPQHF
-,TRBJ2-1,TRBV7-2,CASTKGVSYNEQFF
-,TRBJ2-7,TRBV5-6,CASSFDTGYEQYF
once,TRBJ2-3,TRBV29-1,CSGRFQGRHTQYF
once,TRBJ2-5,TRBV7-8,CAGGPRWEETQYF
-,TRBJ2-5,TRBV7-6,CASSFRPLASQETQYF
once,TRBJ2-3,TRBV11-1,CASSLVRERGDTQYF
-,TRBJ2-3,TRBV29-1,CSGSPVSDTQYF
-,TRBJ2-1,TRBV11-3,CASSLVITVNNNEQFF
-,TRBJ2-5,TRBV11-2,CASSLVGASGTGTQYF
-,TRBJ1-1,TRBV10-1,CASSEDRADTEAFF
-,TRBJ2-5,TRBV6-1,CASSEETGGWETQYF
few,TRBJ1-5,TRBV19,CASSYQPQHF
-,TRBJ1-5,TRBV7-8,CASSLYIDHSNQPQHF
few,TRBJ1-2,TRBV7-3,CASSLSPRGEFGYTF
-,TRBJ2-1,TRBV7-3,CASSQMGRSSYNEQFF
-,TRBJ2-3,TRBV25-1,CASSDWASGNVDTQYF
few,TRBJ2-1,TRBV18,CASCRDRVEYEQFF
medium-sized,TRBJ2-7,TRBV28,CASSAGGRSEQYF
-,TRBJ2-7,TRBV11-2,CASSLEGSSSYEQYF
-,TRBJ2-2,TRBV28,CASKPPGLAAGELFF
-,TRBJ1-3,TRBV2,CASIRDAGNTIYF
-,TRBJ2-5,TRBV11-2,CASSLVGPAGGETQYF
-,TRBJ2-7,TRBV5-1,CASSLVQGVSYEQYF
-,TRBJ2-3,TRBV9,CASSVATGGLWGTDTQYF
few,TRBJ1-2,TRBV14,CASSRQGPSNYGYTF
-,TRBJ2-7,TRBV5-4,CASSFGAGGGYEQYF
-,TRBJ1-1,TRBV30,CAWRDRKINTEAFF
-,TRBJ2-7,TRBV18,CASSPRASGLCF
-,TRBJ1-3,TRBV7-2,CASSLWDGNTIYF
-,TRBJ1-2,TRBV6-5,CASSPNGNNYGYTF
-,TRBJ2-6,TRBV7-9,CASSLGPSGANVLTF
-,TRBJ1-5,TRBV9,CASSVAGGRNQPQHF
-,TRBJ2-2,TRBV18,CASSPPPQAGELFF
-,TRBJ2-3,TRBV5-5,CASSLASSGSTDTQYF
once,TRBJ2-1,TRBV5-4,CASSFNGYNEQFF
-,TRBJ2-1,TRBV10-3,CAIFSGSGAYNEQFF
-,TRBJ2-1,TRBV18,CASSPPQGLVPRGNEQFF
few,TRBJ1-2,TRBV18,CASSLNRDPDGYTF
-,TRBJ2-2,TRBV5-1,CASSGTGTAGELFF
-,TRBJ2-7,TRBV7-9,CASSLGPGRGESSYEQYF
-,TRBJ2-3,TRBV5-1,CASSPEGRAGTDTQYF
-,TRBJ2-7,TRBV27,CASSYRRSGGYEQYF
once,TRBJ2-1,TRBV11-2,CASSQGPPNEQFF
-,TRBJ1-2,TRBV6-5,CASRRLDGYTF
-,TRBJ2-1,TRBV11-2,CASSSGLNEQFF
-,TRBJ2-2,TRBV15,CATRVARSANTGELFF
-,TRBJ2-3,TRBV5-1,CASSLGQVDTDTQYF
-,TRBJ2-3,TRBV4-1,CASSQGQPYGDTQYF
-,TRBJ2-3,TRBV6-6,CAISSGAADTQYF
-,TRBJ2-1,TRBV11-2,CASSLARSYNEQFF
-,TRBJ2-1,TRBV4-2,CASSLGGGSYNEQFF
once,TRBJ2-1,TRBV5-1,CASSVGSNPNEQFF
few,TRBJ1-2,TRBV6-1,CASRGQGSIYGYTF